This T cell receptor beta chain was profiled in a study of response to subunit inactivated influenza vaccine. After removal of 2 bases from V and 5 bases from J, the junction contained 3 bases not matched to a gene. The CDR3 covers 15 residues. Germline CDR1 is KGHDR and CDR2 is SFDVKD. MiXCR was run by TCRdb on the RT-PCR reads, yielding one entry per CDR3 protein. The sample yields about 780,000 distinct CDR3 sequences, approximately 18% seen once. J is TRBJ2-1 and V is TRBV24-1, with 9 bases fitting TRBD1. This sequence originates from a man in his forties or fifties who received an inactivated influenza vaccine. Sequences were derived from PBMCs from blood, sampled around 5 days after vaccination. CDR3 DNA sequence: TGTGCCACCAGTGATTCAAGGACAGGGGACAATGAGCAGTTCTTC. It specifies CATSDSRTGDNEQFF.